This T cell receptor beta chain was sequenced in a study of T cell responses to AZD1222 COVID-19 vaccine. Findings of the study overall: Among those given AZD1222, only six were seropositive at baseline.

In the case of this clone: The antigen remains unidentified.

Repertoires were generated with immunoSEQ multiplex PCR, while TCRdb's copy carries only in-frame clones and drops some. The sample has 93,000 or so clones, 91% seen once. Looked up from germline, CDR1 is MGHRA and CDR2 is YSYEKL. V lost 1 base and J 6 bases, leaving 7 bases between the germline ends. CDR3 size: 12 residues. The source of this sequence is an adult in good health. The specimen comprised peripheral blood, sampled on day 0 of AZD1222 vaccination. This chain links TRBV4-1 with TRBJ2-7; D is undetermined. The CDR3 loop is CASSQVASEQYF. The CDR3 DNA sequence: TGCGCCAGCAGCCAAGTGGCCAGCGAGCAGTACTTC.